This TCR beta chain was sequenced during a study of OX40 agonist ivuxolimab in advanced cancers. Study-wide context: Patients with hepatocellular carcinoma, melanoma, renal cell or head and neck cancer made up the dose-escalation patients. About 44% of patients had received prior checkpoint inhibitor therapy.

Study-level points and caveats: Expanded clones tended on average to be more numerous among CD8+ T cells than CD4+. Determination of antigen specificity was not performed for the expanded peripheral T cells.

About this clone: The antigen remains undetermined.

Using immunoSEQ multiplex PCR, the repertoire was profiled, and TCRdb retains in-frame clones only, with some absent. The sample records about 83,000 clones, 85% being singletons. The receptor was isolated from an adult with an advanced solid tumor such as melanoma, head and neck, liver or kidney cancer. The starting material was CD4+ or CD8+ T cells sorted from blood, obtained in a trial of the OX40 agonist ivuxolimab.

CDR3 nucleotide sequence: TGTGCTAGTGCCCTAAGCTCCTACGAGCAGTACTTC. This codes for CASALSSYEQYF. The rearrangement links TRBV12-5 to TRBJ2-7; D is unresolved. The ends were cut back, 7 bases at V and 0 bases at J, with 7 bases in the middle. Germline assignment: CDR1 LGHNT and CDR2 FRNRAP. The CDR3 totals 12 residues.